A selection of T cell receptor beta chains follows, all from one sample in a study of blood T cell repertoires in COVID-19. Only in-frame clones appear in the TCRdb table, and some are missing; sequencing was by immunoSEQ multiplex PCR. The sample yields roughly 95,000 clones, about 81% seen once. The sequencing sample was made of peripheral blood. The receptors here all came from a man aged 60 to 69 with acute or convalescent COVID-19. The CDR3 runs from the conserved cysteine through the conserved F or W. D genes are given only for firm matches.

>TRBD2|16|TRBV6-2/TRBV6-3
CASSPPASGSVGELFF
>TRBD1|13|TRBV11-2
CASSLTGEDEQYF
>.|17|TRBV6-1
CASSDHSGSGVRTEAFF
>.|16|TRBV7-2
CASSLVGGGGLQPQHF
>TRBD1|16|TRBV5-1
CASSEQGGQPNQPQHF
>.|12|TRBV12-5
CASGLYTGELFF
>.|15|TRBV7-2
CASSLHWRANTEAFF
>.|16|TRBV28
CASSRVGAGAYNEQFF
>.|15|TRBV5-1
CASSMEPGDNYGYTF
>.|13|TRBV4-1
CASSQQGTDTQYF
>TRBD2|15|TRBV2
CASSGASGIGDTQYF
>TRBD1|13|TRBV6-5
CASSRTGINEQFF
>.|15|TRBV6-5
CASSIPGHSYNEQFF
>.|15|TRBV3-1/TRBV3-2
CASSPQGGIEGEAFF
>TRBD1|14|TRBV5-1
CASSTGQGRETQYF
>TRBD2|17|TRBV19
CASSKARLAGGGDTQYF
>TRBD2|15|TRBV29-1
CSVGTSPLSYNEQFF
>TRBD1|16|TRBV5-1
CASSLGGTGNTGELFF
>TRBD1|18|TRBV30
CAWSAIRDSQNSGNTIYF
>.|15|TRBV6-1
CTSSDQGSSNQPQHF
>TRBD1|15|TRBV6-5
CASSSPGTGDSPLHF
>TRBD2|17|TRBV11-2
CASSLELAGALRNEQFF
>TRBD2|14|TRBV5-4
CASKTSGGAREQYF
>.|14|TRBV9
CASSVGTIKETQYF
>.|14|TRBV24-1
CATSDFETVSPQHF
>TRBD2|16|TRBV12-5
CASVIGGTNAYNEQFF
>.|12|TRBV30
CAWQGAGVEQFF
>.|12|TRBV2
CASSPGQETQYF
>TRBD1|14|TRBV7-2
CASSLRDRVTEAFF
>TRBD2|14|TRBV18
CASSPPGGPNEQFF
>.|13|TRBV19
CATSSSYNSPLHF
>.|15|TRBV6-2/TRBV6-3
CASSYNVLPIDGYTF
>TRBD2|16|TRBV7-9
CASSLVSGSYYNEQFF
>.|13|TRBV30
CAWSGTGNGIQYF
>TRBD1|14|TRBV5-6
CASSLGDRTQPQHF
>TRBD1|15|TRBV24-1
CATSDGRDSTIRQYF
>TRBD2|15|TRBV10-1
CASSGASGGRNEQFF
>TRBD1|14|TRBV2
CASSERGRTDTQYF
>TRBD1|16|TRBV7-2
CASSRDTGASSYEQYF
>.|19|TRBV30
CAWSVRPFGGSSYNSPLHF
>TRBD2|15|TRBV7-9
CASSLEGLAGGEQFF
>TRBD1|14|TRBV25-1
CASNSRTGVSPLHF
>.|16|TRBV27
CASSYLSGPGKETQYF
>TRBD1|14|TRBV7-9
CASSSQGARTEAFF
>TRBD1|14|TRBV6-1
CASSETDRLYGYTF
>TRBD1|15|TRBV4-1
CASSLYGQVTDTQYF
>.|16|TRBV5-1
CASSLGQASSGNTIYF
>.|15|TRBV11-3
CASSPPSPRIDTQYF
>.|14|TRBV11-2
CASSLGGSLNEQFF
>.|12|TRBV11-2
CASSLRTAGYTF
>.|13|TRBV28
CASLDRGGQPQHF
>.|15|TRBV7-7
CASSAGLDYTDTQYF
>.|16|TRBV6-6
CASSSGEGLASEKLFF
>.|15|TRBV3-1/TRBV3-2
CASSYSGFSGNTIYF
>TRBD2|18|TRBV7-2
CASSPRGLAGGPRDTQYF
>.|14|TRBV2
CASLRGEGGAEAFF
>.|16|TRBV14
CASSQGRGRDNEKLFF
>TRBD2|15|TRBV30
CAWNPSGRAGNEQFF